This TCR beta chain was observed in a study of T cell therapy after organ transplantation. On the study more broadly: Across 2 to 6 intravenous infusions, patients got a median of 1.92 x 10^8 CMV-specific T cells. Study-wide results and limits: Minimal repertoire change after therapy followed marked pretherapy expansions in nonresponders.

The time point: 20-29 weeks after completion of therapy. Drug-resistant or recurrent cytomegalovirus affected these solid-organ transplant recipient patients. Profiling relied on immunoSEQ multiplex PCR, and the TCRdb table lists in-frame clones only, not all of them. This sample has about 18,000 clones, with 65% to 90% found just once. CDR3 length equals 16 residues. Germline V gene lookup returns CDR1 SGHDT and CDR2 YYEEEE. Trimming cost V 0 bases and J 4 bases; bases outside gene matches: 9. With respect to this clone: The antigen is undetermined.

V is TRBV5-6 and J is TRBJ2-7, with TRBD1 matching over 8 bases. The receptor was isolated from a human patient who had received a solid organ transplant and had CMV disease. These T cells may partly come from the graft donor. Source: CD8+ T cells from blood, taken after autologous CMV-specific T cell therapy. CDR3 coding DNA: TGTGCCAGCAGCTTGGAGGGCAGGGGGCCACGATACGAGCAGTACTTC. This sequence encodes CASSLEGRGPRYEQYF.